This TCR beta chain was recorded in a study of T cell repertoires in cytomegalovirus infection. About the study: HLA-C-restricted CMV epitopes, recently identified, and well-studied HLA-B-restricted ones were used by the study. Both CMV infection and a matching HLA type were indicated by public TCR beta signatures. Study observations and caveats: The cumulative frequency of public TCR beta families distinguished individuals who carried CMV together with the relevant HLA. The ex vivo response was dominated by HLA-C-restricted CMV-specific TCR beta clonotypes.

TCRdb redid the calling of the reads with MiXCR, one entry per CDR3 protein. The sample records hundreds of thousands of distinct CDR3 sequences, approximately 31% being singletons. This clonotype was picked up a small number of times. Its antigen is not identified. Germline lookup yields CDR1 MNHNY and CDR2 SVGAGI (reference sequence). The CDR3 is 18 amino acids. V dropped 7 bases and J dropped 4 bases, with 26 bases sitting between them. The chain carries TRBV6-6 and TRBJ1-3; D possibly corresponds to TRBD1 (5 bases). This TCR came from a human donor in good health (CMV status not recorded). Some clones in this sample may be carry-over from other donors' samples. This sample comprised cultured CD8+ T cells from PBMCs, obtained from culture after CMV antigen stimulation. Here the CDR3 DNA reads TGTGCCAGCACCATAGGGGCCCTCTCGAAAGGGGCAGGAAACACCATATATTTT. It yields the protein CASTIGALSKGAGNTIYF.